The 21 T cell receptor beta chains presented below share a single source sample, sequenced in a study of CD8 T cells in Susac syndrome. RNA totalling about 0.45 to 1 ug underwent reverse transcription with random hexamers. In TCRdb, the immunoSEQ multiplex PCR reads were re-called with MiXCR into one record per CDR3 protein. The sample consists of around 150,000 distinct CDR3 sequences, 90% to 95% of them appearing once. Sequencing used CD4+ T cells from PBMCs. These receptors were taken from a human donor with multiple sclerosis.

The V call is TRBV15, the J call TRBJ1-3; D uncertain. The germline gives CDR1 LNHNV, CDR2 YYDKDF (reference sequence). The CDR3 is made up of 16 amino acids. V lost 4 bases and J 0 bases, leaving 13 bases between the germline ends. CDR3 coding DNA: TGTGCCACCAGCAAAGAGGGCCTGTCCTCTGGAAACACCATATATTTT. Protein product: CATSKEGLSSGNTIYF. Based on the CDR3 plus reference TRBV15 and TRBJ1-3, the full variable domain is DAMVIQNPRYQVTQFGKPVTLSCSQTLNHNVMYWYQQKSSQAPKLLFHYYDKDFNNEADTPDNFQSRRPNTSFCFLDIRSPGLGDTAMYLCATSKEGLSSGNTIYFGEGSWLTVV.

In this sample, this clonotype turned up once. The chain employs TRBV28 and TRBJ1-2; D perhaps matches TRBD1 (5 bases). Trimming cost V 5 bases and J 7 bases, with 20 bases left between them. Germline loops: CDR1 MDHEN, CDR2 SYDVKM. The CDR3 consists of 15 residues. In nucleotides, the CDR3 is TGTGCCAGCAGTCCGTCGGGCAGGGTGGGTCTTGGCTACACCTTC. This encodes CASSPSGRVGLGYTF.

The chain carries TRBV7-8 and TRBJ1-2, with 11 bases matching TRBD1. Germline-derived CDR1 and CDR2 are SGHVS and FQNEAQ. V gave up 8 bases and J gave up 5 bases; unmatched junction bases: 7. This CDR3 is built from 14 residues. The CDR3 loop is CASHPGQGGYGYTF. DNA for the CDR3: TGTGCCAGCCACCCGGGACAGGGGGGATATGGCTACACCTTC.

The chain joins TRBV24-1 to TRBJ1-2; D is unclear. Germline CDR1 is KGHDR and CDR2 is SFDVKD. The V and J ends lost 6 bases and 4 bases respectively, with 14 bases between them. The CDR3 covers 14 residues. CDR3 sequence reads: CATSRSAGSYGYTF. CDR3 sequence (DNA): TGTGCCACCAGTAGGTCCGCCGGTAGCTATGGCTACACCTTC.

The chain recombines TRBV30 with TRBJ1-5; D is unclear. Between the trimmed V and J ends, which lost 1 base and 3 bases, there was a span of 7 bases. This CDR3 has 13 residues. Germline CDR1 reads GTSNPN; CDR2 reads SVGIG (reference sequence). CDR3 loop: CAWSGAPNQPQHF. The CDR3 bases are TGTGCCTGGAGTGGGGCCCCCAATCAGCCCCAGCATTTT.

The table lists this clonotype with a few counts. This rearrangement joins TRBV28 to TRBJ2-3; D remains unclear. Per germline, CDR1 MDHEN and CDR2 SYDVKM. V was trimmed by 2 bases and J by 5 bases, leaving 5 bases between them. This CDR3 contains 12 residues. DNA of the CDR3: TGTGCCAGCAGTTTACTGGGAGATACGCAGTATTTT. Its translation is CASSLLGDTQYF.

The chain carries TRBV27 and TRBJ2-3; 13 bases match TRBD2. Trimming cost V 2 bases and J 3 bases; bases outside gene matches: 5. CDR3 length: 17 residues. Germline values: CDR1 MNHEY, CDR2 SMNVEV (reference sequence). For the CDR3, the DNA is TGTGCCAGCAGTTTAAAGGGACTAGCGGGGTTGACAGATACGCAGTATTTT. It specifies CASSLKGLAGLTDTQYF.

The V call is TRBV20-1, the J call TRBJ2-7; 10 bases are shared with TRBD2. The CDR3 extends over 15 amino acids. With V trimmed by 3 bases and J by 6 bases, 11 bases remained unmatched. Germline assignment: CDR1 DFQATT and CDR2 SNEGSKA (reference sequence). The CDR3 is CSASRAGGRWAEQYF. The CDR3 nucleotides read TGCAGTGCTAGCCGAGCGGGGGGGCGGTGGGCCGAGCAGTACTTC.

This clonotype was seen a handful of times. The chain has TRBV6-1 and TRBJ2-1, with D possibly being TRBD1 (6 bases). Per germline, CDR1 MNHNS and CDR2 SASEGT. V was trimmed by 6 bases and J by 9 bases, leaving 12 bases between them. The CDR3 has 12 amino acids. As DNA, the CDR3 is TGTGCCAGCAGCAGCAGAGGGGGTGAGCAGTTCTTC. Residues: CASSSRGGEQFF.

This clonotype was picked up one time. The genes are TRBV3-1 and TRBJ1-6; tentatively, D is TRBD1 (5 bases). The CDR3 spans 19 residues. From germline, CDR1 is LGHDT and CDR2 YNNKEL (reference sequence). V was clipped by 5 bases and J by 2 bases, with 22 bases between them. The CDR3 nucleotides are TGTGCCAGCAGCACATCAAGGACATCCAGAGTCGCCTATAATTCACCCCTCCACTTT. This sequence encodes CASSTSRTSRVAYNSPLHF.

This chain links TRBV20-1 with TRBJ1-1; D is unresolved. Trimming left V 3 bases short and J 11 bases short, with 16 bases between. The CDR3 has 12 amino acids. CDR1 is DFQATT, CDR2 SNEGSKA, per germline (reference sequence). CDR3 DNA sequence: TGCAGTGCTAGGTGGGATCCTCAGAAGGCTTTCTTT. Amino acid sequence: CSARWDPQKAFF.

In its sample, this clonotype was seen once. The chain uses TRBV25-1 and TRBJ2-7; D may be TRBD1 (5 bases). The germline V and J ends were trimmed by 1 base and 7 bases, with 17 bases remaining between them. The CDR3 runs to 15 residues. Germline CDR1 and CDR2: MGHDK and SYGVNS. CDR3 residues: CASSESARAGREQYF. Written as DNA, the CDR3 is TGTGCCAGCAGTGAATCGGCCAGGGCCGGACGGGAGCAGTACTTC.

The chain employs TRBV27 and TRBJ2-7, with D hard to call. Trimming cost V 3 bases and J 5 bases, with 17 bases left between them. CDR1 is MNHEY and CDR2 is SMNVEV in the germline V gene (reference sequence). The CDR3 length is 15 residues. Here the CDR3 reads CASSFLPRRLNEQYF. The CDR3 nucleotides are TGTGCCAGCAGTTTCCTACCCCGCAGGCTGAACGAGCAGTACTTC.

The CDR3 loop is CASSHNSGNEQYF. Written as DNA, the CDR3 is TGTGCCAGCAGCCACAACTCAGGGAACGAGCAGTACTTC. The chain links TRBV3-1 to TRBJ2-7; D possibly corresponds to TRBD1 (5 bases). This CDR3 region has 13 residues. Trimming pared 3 bases from V and 5 bases from J, leaving 11 bases between. Germline V gives CDR1 LGHDT, CDR2 YNNKEL (reference sequence).

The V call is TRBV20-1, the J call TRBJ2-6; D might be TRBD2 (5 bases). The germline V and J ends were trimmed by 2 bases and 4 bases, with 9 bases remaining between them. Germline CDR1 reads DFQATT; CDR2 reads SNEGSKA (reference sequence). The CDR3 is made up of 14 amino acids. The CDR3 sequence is CSARSGIGANVLTF. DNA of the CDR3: TGCAGTGCTAGATCGGGGATCGGGGCCAACGTCCTGACTTTC.

DNA of the CDR3: TGTGCCAGCAGGGACGCGGGGGTTTACAATGAGCAGTTCTTC. Residues: CASRDAGVYNEQFF. The J gene is TRBJ2-1, the V gene TRBV12-3 or TRBV12-4; 7 positions match TRBD2. The CDR3 sequence is 14 residues long. With V trimmed by 6 bases and J by 4 bases, 6 bases remained unmatched.

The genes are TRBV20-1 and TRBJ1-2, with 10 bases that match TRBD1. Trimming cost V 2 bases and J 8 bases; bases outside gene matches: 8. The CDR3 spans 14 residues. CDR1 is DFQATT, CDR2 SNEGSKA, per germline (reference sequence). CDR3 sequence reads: CSARSGTGEKGYTF. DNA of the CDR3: TGCAGTGCTAGAAGTGGGACAGGGGAAAAGGGCTACACCTTC.

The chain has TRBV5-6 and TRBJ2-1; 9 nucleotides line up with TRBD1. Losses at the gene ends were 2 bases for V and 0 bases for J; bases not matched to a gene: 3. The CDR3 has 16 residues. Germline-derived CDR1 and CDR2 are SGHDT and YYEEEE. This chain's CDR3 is CASSFRTGVSYNEQFF. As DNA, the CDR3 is TGTGCCAGCAGCTTTAGGACAGGGGTCTCCTACAATGAGCAGTTCTTC. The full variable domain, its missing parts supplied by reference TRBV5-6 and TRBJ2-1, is DAGVTQSPTHLIKTRGQQVTLRCSPKSGHDTVSWYQQALGQGPQFIFQYYEEEERQRGNFPDRFSGHQFPNYSSELNVNALLLGDSALYLCASSFRTGVSYNEQFFGPGTRLTVL.

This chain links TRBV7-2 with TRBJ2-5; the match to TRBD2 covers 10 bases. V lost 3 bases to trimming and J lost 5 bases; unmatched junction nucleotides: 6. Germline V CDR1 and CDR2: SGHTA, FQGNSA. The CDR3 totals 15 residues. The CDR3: CASSLQRGGGETQYF. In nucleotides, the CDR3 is TGTGCCAGCAGCTTGCAGCGGGGGGGCGGCGAGACCCAGTACTTC. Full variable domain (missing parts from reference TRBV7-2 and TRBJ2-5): GAGVSQSPSNKVTEKGKDVELRCDPISGHTALYWYRQSLGQGLEFLIYFQGNSAPDKSGLPSDRFSAERTGGSVSTLTIQRTQQEDSAVYLCASSLQRGGGETQYFGPGTRLLVL.

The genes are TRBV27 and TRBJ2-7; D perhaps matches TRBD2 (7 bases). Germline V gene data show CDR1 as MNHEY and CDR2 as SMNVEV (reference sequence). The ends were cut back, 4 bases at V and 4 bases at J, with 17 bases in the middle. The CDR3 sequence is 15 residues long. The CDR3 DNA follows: TGTGCCAGCAGTTCGGTGGGAGGGGGTTCTTACGAGCAGTACTTC. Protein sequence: CASSSVGGGSYEQYF.

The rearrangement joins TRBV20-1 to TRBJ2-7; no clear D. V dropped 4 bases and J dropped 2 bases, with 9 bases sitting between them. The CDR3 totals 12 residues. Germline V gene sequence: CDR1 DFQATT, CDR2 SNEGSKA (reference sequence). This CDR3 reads CSANDKTYEQYF. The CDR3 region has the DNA TGCAGTGCTAATGACAAGACCTACGAGCAGTACTTC.